The entry below describes one T cell receptor delta chain. This clone has a handful of counts. Its antigen remains unidentified. No per-base quality is available; no much larger clone lies one base away. This specimen comes from a study of human gamma delta and Vdelta1 T cells (dated by TCRdb to the late 2010s). Describing the broader study: In this study, the researchers looked at Delta One T cells, which are Vd1+ gamma-delta T cells, to see how well they work as cytotoxic effectors against acute myeloid leukemia. The investigation overall reported the following: Polyclonality and broad cytotoxic targeting of acute myeloid leukemia were reported for Delta One T cells.

The library was built by means of PCR. The listed sequencing device is Illumina MiSeq. TCRdb called clones from the public reads with CATT, and repeated DNA sequences were later combined into one row. The sample table lists roughly 13,000 delta-chain clones, under 55% of them with a count of one. The top ten hold more than 1.3% of the sample. From cysteine to phenylalanine, the CDR3 is 20 amino acids long. Left in the record is the CDR3 DNA by itself, 60 bases read in frame from the first base. CDR1 and CDR2 (TSWWSYY, QGS) derive from the germline V gene. V loses 4 bases at its end and J loses 10 bases; junction bases beyond the gene matches: 28.

Sequences were obtained from Vdelta1 gamma-delta T cells from blood grown in culture (DOT cells). The meaning of the sample's cell subset or site label: Delta One T cells, in vitro expanded/differentiated Vd1+ gamma-delta T cells. This sequence was found in a human donor in good health. The receptor chain draws on TRDV1 and TRDJ1; a stretch of 9 junction bases matches TRDD3. The nucleotide sequence is TGTGCTCTTGGGGCCGACCGCGGAGGCCTTCCGAAGTGGGGGATAAGAGGACTCATCTTT. The resulting protein is CALGADRGGLPKWGIRGLIF.